This TCR beta chain appears in the sequencing data of a study of T cell repertoires in cytomegalovirus infection (dated by TCRdb to the late 2010s). About the study as a whole: The HLA type of each donor mattered for the analysis, because public TCR beta signatures pointed to carriage of CMV infection along with the matching HLA type.

General study outcomes and caveats: The ex vivo response was dominated by HLA-C-restricted CMV-specific TCR beta clonotypes, which also provided the single most frequent clonotype in two of eight donors. Carriers of CMV infection plus the relevant HLA type were discriminated by the cumulative frequency of public TCR beta family members in the study cohort and in an independent approximately 360-donor cohort.

Instrument used: Illumina HiSeq 1500. TCRdb handled the public reads itself, with Q25 trimming in fastp and clone calling in MiXCR, and kept productive beta chains. Under each unique CDR3 protein, matching rows form one entry showing the most common genes and DNA. The sample includes 150,000 to 200,000 distinct CDR3 sequences, with 17% observed a single time. Over 15% of the sample rests with the top ten. Note on this clonotype: Its antigen target is currently unknown. There are no base qualities to consult, and no much larger clone falls within one base.

The sequence derives from a human donor in good health (CMV status not recorded). Some clones in this sample may be carry-over from other donors' samples. Sequencing input: CD8+ T cells from PBMCs.

This receptor has the CDR3 CASSPRQNIYGYTF. The sequenced DNA is TGTGCCAGCAGCCCCAGACAGAATATCTATGGCTACACCTTC. This receptor chain uses TRBV7-9 and TRBJ1-2, with a tentative D gene TRBD1 over 5 matching bases. Sequences SEHNR (CDR1) and FQNEAQ (CDR2) are obtained from the germline V gene (reference sequence). V sheds 5 bases and J sheds 4 bases, leaving 14 bases between their ends. From the cysteine through the phenylalanine, the CDR3 covers 14 amino acids. Only the CDR3 DNA stays, 42 bases, in frame from base 1. Extended through the reference TRBV7-9 and TRBJ1-2 proteins, this CDR3 yields the full variable domain: DTGVSQNPRHKITKRGQNVTFRCDPISEHNRLYWYRQTLGQGPEFLTYFQNEAQLEKSRLLSDRFSAERPKGSFSTLEIQRTEQGDSAMYLCASSPRQNIYGYTFGSGTRLTVV.